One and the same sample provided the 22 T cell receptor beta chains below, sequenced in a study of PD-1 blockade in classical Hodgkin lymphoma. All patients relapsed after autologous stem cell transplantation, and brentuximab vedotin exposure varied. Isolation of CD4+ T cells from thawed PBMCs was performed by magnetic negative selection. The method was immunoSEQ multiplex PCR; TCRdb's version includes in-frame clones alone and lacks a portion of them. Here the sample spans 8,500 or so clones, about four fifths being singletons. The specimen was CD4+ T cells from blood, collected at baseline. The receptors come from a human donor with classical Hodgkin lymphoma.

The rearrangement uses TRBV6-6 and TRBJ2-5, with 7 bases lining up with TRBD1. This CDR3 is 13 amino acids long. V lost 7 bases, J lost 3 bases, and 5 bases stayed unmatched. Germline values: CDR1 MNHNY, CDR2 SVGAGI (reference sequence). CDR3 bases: TGTGCCAGCAACCTACAGGGGAAAGAGACCCAGTACTTC. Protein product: CASNLQGKETQYF.

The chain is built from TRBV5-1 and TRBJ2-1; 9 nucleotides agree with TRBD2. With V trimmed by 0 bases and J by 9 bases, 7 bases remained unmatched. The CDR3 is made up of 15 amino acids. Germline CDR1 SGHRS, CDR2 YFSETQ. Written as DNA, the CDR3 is TGCGCCAGCAGCTTGGTAGCGGGAGATGGGGGTGAGCAGTTCTTC. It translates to CASSLVAGDGGEQFF.

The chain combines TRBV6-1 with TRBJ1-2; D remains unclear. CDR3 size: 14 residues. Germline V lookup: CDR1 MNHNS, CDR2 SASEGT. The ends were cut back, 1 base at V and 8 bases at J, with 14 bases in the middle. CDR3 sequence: CASSEEVGLGGYTF. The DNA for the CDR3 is TGTGCCAGCAGTGAAGAAGTGGGCTTAGGGGGCTACACCTTC.

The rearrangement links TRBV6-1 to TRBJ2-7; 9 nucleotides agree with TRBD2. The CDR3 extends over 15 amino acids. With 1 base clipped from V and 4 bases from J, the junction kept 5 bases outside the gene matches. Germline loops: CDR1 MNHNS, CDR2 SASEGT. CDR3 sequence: CASSEGAGGMYEQYF. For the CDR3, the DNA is TGTGCCAGCAGTGAAGGAGCGGGAGGAATGTACGAGCAGTACTTC.

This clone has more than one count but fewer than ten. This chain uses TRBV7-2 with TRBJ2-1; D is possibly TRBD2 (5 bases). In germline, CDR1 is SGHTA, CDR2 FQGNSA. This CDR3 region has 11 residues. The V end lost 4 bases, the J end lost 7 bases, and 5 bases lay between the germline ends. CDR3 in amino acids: CASSWRNEQFF. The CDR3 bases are TGTGCCAGCAGCTGGAGGAATGAGCAGTTCTTC.

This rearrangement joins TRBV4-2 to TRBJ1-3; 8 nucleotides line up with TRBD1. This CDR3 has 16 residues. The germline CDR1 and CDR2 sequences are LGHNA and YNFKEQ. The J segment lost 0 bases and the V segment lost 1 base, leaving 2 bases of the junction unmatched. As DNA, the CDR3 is TGTGCCAGCAGCCAAGGTCAGGGGGCCTCTGGAAACACCATATATTTT. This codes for CASSQGQGASGNTIYF.

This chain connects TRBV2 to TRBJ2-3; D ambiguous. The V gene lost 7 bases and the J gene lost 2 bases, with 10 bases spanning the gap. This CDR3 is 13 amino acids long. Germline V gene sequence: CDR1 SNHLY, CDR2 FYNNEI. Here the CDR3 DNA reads TGTGCCAGCAATAGTGATGTCACAGATACGCAGTATTTT. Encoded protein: CASNSDVTDTQYF. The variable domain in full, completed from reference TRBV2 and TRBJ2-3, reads EPEVTQTPSHQVTQMGQEVILRCVPISNHLYFYWYRQILGQKVEFLVSFYNNEISEKSEIFDDQFSVERPDGSNFTLKIRSTKLEDSAMYFCASNSDVTDTQYFGPGTRLTVL.

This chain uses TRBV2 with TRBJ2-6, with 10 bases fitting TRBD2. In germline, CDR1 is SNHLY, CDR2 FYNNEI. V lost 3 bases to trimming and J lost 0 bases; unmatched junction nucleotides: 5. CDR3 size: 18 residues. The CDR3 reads CASSELLAGPSGANVLTF. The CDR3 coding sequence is TGTGCCAGCAGTGAGTTACTAGCGGGACCCTCTGGGGCCAACGTCCTGACTTTC.

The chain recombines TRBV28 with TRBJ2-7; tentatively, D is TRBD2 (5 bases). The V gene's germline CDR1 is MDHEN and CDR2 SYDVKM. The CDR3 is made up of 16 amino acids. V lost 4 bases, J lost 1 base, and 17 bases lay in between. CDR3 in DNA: TGTGCCAGCAGTTCGACGGGGTTTGGTCGTTCCTACGAGCAGTACTTC. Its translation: CASSSTGFGRSYEQYF.

The CDR3 spells CASSGDSLAYNEQFF. DNA for the CDR3: TGTGCCAGCAGTGGGGACTCCCTCGCCTACAATGAGCAGTTCTTC. V and J are TRBV5-4 and TRBJ2-1, with TRBD2 as a possible D gene (6 bases). Trimming took off 5 bases at V and 2 bases at J, with 14 bases between the two ends. This CDR3 spans 15 amino acids. CDR1 and CDR2 (germline): SGHNT, YYREEE (reference sequence).

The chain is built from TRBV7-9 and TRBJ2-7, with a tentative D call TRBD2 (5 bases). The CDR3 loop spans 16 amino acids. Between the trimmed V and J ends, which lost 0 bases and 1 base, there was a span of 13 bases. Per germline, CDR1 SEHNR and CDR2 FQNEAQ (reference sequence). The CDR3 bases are TGTGCCAGCAGCTTAGCCCATGGGCCGGGGTCCTACGAGCAGTACTTC. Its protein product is CASSLAHGPGSYEQYF. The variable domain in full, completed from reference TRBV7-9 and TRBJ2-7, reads DTGVSQNPRHKITKRGQNVTFRCDPISEHNRLYWYRQTLGQGPEFLTYFQNEAQLEKSRLLSDRFSAERPKGSFSTLEIQRTEQGDSAMYLCASSLAHGPGSYEQYFGPGTRLTVT.

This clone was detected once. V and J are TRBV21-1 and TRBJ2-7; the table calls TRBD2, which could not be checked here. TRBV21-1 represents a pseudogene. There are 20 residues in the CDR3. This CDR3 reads CASSKGLVTSGSKPDPEQYF. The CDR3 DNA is TGTGCCAGCAGCAAGGGGTTGGTGACTAGCGGGAGCAAACCAGACCCCGAGCAGTACTTC.

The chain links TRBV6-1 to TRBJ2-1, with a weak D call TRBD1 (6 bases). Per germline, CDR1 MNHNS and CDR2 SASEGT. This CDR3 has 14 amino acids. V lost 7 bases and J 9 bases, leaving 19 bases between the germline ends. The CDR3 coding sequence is TGTGCCAGCACCGGGACACGTCAGTTCAGTGAGCAGTTCTTC. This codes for CASTGTRQFSEQFF.

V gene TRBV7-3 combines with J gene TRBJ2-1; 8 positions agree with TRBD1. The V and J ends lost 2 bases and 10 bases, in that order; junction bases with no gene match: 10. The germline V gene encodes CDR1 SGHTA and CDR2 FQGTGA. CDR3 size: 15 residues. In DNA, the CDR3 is TGTGCCAGCAGCTTAGGACAGGGTCTAAGGAGAGAGCAGTTCTTC. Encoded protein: CASSLGQGLRREQFF.

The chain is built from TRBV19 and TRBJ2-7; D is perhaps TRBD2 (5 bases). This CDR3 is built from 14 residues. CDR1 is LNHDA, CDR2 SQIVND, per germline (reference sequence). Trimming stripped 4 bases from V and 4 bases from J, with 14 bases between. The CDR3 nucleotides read TGTGCCAGTAGTACGGAAACGGGAAGGTACGAGCAGTACTTC. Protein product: CASSTETGRYEQYF.

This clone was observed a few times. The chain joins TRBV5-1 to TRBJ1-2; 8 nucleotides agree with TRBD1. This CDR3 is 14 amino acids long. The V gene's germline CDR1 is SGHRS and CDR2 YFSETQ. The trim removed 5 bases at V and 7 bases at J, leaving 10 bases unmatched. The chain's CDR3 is CASRRTGSVLGYTF. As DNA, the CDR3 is TGCGCCAGCAGGCGGACAGGGTCAGTTCTTGGCTACACCTTC.

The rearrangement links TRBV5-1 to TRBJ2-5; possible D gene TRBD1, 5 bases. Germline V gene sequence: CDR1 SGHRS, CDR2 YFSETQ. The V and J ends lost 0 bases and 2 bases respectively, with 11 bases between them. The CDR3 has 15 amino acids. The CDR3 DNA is TGCGCCAGCAGCTTGGATCCCGCAGGGCAAGAGACCCAGTACTTC. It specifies CASSLDPAGQETQYF.

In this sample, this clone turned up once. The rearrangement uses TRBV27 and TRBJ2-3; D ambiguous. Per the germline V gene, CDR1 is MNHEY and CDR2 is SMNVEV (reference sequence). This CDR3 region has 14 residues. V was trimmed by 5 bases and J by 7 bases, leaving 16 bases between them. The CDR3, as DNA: TGTGCCAGCAGTCACCCCGCTCCCGGACATACGCAGTATTTT. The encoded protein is CASSHPAPGHTQYF.

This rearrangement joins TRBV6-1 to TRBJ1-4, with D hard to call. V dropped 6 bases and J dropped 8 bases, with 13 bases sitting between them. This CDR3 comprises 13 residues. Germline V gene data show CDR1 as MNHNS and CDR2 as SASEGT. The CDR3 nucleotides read TGTGCCAGCAGCGACCGATTTCTGGAAAAACTGTTTTTT. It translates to CASSDRFLEKLFF.

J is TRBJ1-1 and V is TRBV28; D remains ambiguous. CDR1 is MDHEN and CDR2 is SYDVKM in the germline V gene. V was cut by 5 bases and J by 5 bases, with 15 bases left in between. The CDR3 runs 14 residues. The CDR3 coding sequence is TGTGCCAGCAGTCTCCAGGTACGGGGAACTGAAGCTTTCTTT. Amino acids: CASSLQVRGTEAFF.

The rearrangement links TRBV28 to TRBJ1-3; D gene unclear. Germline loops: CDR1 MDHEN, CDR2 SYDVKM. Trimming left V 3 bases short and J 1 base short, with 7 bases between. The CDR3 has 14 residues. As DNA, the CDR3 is TGTGCCAGCAGTTTGCAGGTTTCTGGAAACACCATATATTTT. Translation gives CASSLQVSGNTIYF.

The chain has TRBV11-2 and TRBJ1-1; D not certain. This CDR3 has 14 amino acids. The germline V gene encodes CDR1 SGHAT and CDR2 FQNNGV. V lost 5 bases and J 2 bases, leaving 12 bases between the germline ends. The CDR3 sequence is CASSPRRVNTEAFF. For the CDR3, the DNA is TGTGCCAGCAGCCCCCGACGGGTAAACACTGAAGCTTTCTTT. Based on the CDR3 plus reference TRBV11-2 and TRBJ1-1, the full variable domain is EAGVAQSPRYKIIEKRQSVAFWCNPISGHATLYWYQQILGQGPKLLIQFQNNGVVDDSQLPKDRFSAERLKGVDSTLKIQPAKLEDSAVYLCASSPRRVNTEAFFGQGTRLTVV.